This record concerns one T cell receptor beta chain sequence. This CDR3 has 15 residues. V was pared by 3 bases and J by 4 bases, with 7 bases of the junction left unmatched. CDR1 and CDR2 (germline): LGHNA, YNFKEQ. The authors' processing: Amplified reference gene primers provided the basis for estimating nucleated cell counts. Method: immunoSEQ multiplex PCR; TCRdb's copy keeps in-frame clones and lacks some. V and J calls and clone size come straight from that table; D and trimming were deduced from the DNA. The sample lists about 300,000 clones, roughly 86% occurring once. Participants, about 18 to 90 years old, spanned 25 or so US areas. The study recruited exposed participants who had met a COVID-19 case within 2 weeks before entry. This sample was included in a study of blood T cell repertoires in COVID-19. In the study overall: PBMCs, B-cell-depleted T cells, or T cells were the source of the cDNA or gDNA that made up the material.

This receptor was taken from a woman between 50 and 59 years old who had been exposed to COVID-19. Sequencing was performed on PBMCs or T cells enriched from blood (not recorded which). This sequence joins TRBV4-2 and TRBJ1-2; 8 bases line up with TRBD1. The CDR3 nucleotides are TGTGCCAGCAGCCAGCCTACAGGGGGAGTCTATGGCTACACCTTC. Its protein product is CASSQPTGGVYGYTF.